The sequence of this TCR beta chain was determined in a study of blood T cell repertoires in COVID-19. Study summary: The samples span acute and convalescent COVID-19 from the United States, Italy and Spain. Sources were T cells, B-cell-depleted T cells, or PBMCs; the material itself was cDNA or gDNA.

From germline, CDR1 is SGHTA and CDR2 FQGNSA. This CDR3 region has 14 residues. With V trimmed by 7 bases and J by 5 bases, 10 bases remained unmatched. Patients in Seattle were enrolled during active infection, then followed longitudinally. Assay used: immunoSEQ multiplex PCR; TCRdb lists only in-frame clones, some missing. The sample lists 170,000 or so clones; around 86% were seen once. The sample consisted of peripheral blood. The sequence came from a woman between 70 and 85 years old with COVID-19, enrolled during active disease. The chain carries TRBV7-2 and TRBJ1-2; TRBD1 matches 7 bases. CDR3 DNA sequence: TGTGCCAGCATCCTAGGGGGGACAGAGTATGGCTACACCTTC. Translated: CASILGGTEYGYTF.